Shown below are 16 T cell receptor beta chains from a single sample sequenced in a study of T cells in Graves' hyperthyroidism and ophthalmopathy. TCR beta CDR3 region amplification was performed from RNA transcripts. First-round RT-PCR of the TCR CDR3 relied on the HTBI primer set. TCRdb re-derived calls from the multiplex PCR reads in MiXCR, one entry per CDR3 protein. Counted here are 300,000 to 450,000 distinct CDR3 sequences, around 13% occurring once; the ten biggest clones make up roughly 11%. The specimen sequenced was blood. All receptors come from an older woman with Graves' hyperthyroidism.

This clonotype was observed a few times. This sequence joins TRBV7-2 and TRBJ2-3; 9 bases match TRBD2. Germline V gene sequence: CDR1 SGHTA, CDR2 FQGNSA. With V trimmed by 3 bases and J by 6 bases, 4 bases remained unmatched. This CDR3 region has 14 residues. CDR3 nucleotide sequence: TGTGCCAGCAGCTTTGGCGGGGGGGTGGATACGCAGTATTTT. Its translation: CASSFGGGVDTQYF.

The chain links TRBV28 to TRBJ2-1, with TRBD2 identical over 15 bases. CDR3 length equals 15 residues. Germline V gene lookup returns CDR1 MDHEN and CDR2 SYDVKM. J lost 8 bases, V lost 3 bases, and 2 bases had no gene match. In nucleotides, the CDR3 is TGTGCCAGCAGTTTCGGACTAGCGGGAGGGCATGAGCAGTTCTTC. As protein: CASSFGLAGGHEQFF.

This clonotype has at least ten counts. V is TRBV28 and J is TRBJ1-2; TRBD1 matches at 8 bases. The V and J ends lost 3 bases and 4 bases, in that order; junction bases with no gene match: 4. CDR3 length: 14 residues. Germline assignment: CDR1 MDHEN and CDR2 SYDVKM. For the CDR3, the DNA is TGTGCCAGCAGTTTCGGACAGGGACCCTATGGCTACACCTTC. Amino acid sequence: CASSFGQGPYGYTF.

V usage is TRBV27 and J usage is TRBJ1-6; 11 positions agree with TRBD1. The CDR3 is made up of 16 amino acids. The V gene end was trimmed by 8 bases and the J gene end by 9 bases; junction bases not matched to a gene: 12. CDR1 MNHEY and CDR2 SMNVEV come from the germline V gene (reference sequence). The CDR3 reads CASSDRGPFGGSPLHF. The DNA for the CDR3 is TGTGCCAGCTCGGACAGGGGGCCCTTCGGAGGTTCACCCCTCCACTTT.

The chain uses TRBV5-1 and TRBJ1-2, with 9 bases lining up with TRBD1. CDR1 and CDR2 (germline): SGHRS, YFSETQ. V was pared by 4 bases and J by 7 bases, with 17 bases of the junction left unmatched. The CDR3 totals 17 residues. CDR3 sequence: CASSVTIPGQGKGGYTF. Here the CDR3 DNA reads TGCGCCAGCAGCGTCACAATCCCGGGACAGGGAAAGGGTGGCTACACCTTC.

Ten or more counts support this clonotype. The V and J genes are TRBV2 and TRBJ2-1, with 11 positions matching TRBD2. V gave up 6 bases and J gave up 4 bases; unmatched junction bases: 5. Germline V lookup: CDR1 SNHLY, CDR2 FYNNEI. The CDR3 is made up of 15 amino acids. CDR3 loop: CASRPGLAVYNEQFF. DNA of the CDR3: TGTGCCAGCAGACCGGGACTAGCGGTTTACAATGAGCAGTTCTTC.

This clonotype was detected ten times or more. The rearrangement joins TRBV19 to TRBJ2-5; TRBD1 matches at 10 bases. V was pared by 1 base and J by 5 bases, with 10 bases of the junction left unmatched. The CDR3 extends over 17 amino acids. CDR1 and CDR2 from the germline V gene are LNHDA and SQIVND (reference sequence). This CDR3 reads CASSIGRTGGFGETQYF. The CDR3 DNA reads TGTGCCAGTAGTATAGGTCGGACAGGGGGGTTTGGGGAGACCCAGTACTTC.

The V and J genes are TRBV6-4 and TRBJ2-7, with TRBD1 matching over 8 bases. V lost 3 bases and J lost 3; bases outside the gene matches: 10. The CDR3 spans 16 residues. CDR1 MRHNA and CDR2 SNTAGT come from the germline V gene. This CDR3 reads CASSEAHGQGIYEQYF. The CDR3 DNA reads TGTGCCAGCAGTGAAGCCCACGGACAGGGAATCTACGAGCAGTACTTC.

The chain carries TRBV7-9 and TRBJ1-2; unclear D gene. Trimming took 5 bases from V and 8 from J, leaving 15 bases between them. CDR1 is SEHNR and CDR2 is FQNEAQ in the germline V gene (reference sequence). The CDR3 length is 13 residues. The CDR3 reads CASSTWTGGGYTF. CDR3 sequence (DNA): TGTGCCAGCAGCACCTGGACGGGAGGGGGCTACACCTTC.

This clonotype came up many times. The gene calls are TRBV12-3 or TRBV12-4 and TRBJ2-7; TRBD1 matches 9 bases. V was pared by 10 bases and J by 0 bases, with 19 bases of the junction left unmatched. The CDR3 consists of 18 residues. This CDR3 reads CATTRGDRGGDDSYEQYF. The CDR3 DNA reads TGTGCCACCACAAGGGGAGACAGGGGGGGGGATGACTCCTACGAGCAGTACTTC.

This clonotype came up many times. V usage is TRBV20-1 and J usage is TRBJ1-2; D may be TRBD1 (5 bases). From germline, CDR1 is DFQATT and CDR2 SNEGSKA (reference sequence). Trimming left V 3 bases short and J 7 bases short, with 15 bases between. The CDR3 is 13 residues long. The CDR3 coding sequence is TGCAGTGCTAGCCCCTGGGGGGGAAGTGGCTACACCTTC. Its protein product is CSASPWGGSGYTF.

This clonotype came up many times. The J gene is TRBJ1-2, the V gene TRBV12-3 or TRBV12-4; D possibly corresponds to TRBD1 (6 bases). The CDR3 is 12 amino acids. V dropped 6 bases and J dropped 5 bases, with 10 bases sitting between them. Here the CDR3 DNA reads TGTGCCAGCAGCCCAGGGGAATATGGCTACACCTTC. Amino acid sequence: CASSPGEYGYTF.

The chain employs TRBV29-1 and TRBJ1-1, with 8 bases lining up with TRBD1. The J segment lost 5 bases and the V segment lost 7 bases, leaving 9 bases of the junction unmatched. Germline V gives CDR1 SQVTM, CDR2 ANQGSEA. The CDR3 sequence is 13 residues long. The CDR3 region has the DNA TGCAGCGCCCGCCGACAGGGGTTGACTGAAGCTTTCTTT. Amino acids: CSARRQGLTEAFF.

The sample holds many counts of this clonotype. The chain combines TRBV9 with TRBJ2-3, with a weak D call TRBD1 (6 bases). The length of the CDR3 is 14 residues. Deletions cut 3 bases from V and 3 bases from J, with 11 bases between. CDR1 SGDLS and CDR2 YYNGEE come from the germline V gene. Written as DNA, the CDR3 is TGTGCCAGCAGCGCAAACAGGGCGACAGATACGCAGTATTTT. This translates into CASSANRATDTQYF.

The genes are TRBV12-3 or TRBV12-4 and TRBJ1-5, with TRBD1 as a possible D gene (5 bases). Trimming stripped 5 bases from V and 7 bases from J, with 15 bases between. There are 14 residues in the CDR3. The CDR3 DNA reads as TGTGCCAGCAGTCCCCAGGGAGGCGACCAGCCCCAGCATTTT. It codes for CASSPQGGDQPQHF.

This clonotype was observed a few times. The chain carries TRBV11-3 and TRBJ2-2; unclear D gene. Germline assignment: CDR1 SGHNT and CDR2 YENEEA. The CDR3 is 15 residues long. V was clipped by 3 bases and J by 1 base, with 9 bases between them. The CDR3 DNA reads TGTGCCAGCAGCTTTAGTTACGGGAACACCGGGGAGCTGTTTTTT. Encoded protein: CASSFSYGNTGELFF.